The source of this T cell receptor beta chain is a study of blood T cell repertoires in COVID-19. Whole-study context: The study drew acute and convalescent COVID-19 samples from the United States, Italy and Spain.

Germline loops: CDR1 SGDLS, CDR2 YYNGEE. The CDR3 runs 15 residues. The V and J ends lost 7 bases and 4 bases respectively, with 18 bases between them. Study processing details: Estimation of nucleated cell counts was performed using reference gene primer amplification. Clones were sequenced by immunoSEQ multiplex PCR, and TCRdb holds only the in-frame ones, with some missing. V and J calls plus clone size are reproduced from that table; the DNA served to infer D and trimming. The sample holds around 230,000 clones, 75% to 85% seen once. The chain is built from TRBV9 and TRBJ2-1; D may be TRBD2 (7 bases). The specimen sequenced was peripheral blood. This clonotype was obtained from a woman aged 55-70 years with active or convalescent COVID-19. Here the CDR3 reads CASSWGGAVYNEQFF. CDR3 nucleotide sequence: TGTGCCAGCTCCTGGGGGGGGGCAGTTTACAATGAGCAGTTCTTC.